This TCR beta chain appears in the sequencing data of a study of blood T cell repertoires in COVID-19. Turning to the study itself: Researchers got acute and convalescent COVID-19 samples from the United States, Italy and Spain. The cDNA or gDNA used as material had been derived from T cells, B-cell-depleted T cells, or PBMCs.

Study processing details: Estimation of nucleated cell counts relied on the amplification of reference gene primers. Assay: immunoSEQ multiplex PCR; the TCRdb copy retains only in-frame clones and omits some. The D gene and trimming were derived from the DNA, and the V and J assignments and clone size from that table. The data show under 130,000 clones, 80% to 90% seen once. Germline V lookup: CDR1 KGHDR, CDR2 SFDVKD. Trimming stripped 4 bases from V and 10 bases from J, with 19 bases between. The CDR3 contains 15 residues. The source of this sequence is a woman aged 55-69 years with acute or convalescent COVID-19. Sequenced input: peripheral blood. The chain couples TRBV24-1 to TRBJ2-1, with D tentatively TRBD2 (6 bases). CDR3 amino acids: CATSDTRTSLQEQFF. DNA of the CDR3: TGTGCCACCAGTGACACCCGAACTAGCCTCCAGGAGCAGTTCTTC.